This entry lists 28 T cell receptor beta chains sequenced from one sample in a study of response to subunit inactivated influenza vaccine. TCRdb re-called the RT-PCR reads with MiXCR, one entry per CDR3 protein. The repertoire holds 150,000 or so distinct CDR3 sequences, approximately 10% seen once, with 9.5% to 15% in the top ten. This sample comprised non-naive T cells sorted from PBMCs, obtained 35 to 45 days after vaccination. These receptors were obtained from a man aged 45-60 years who received an inactivated influenza vaccine.

V and J are TRBV7-2 and TRBJ1-4; D not resolved. The CDR3 sequence is 16 residues long. Per germline, CDR1 SGHTA and CDR2 FQGNSA. Trimming left V 5 bases short and J 5 bases short, with 18 bases between. Written as DNA, the CDR3 is TGTGCCAGCAGCACAACCGGCCCAGGCCGAAATGAAAAACTGTTTTTT. This translates into CASSTTGPGRNEKLFF.

This clonotype was counted a few times. V usage is TRBV10-3 and J usage is TRBJ2-7; D may correspond to TRBD1 or TRBD2 (5 bases each). The CDR3 consists of 13 residues. In germline, CDR1 is ENHRY, CDR2 SYGVKD. With 2 bases removed from V and 3 bases from J, the gap between germline ends came to 8 bases. In nucleotides, the CDR3 is TGTGCCATCAGTGAGGAGAGGGGCTACGAGCAGTACTTC. Its protein product is CAISEERGYEQYF.

This clonotype has just a few counts. The chain uses TRBV12-3 or TRBV12-4 and TRBJ2-2, with a weak D call TRBD2 (5 bases). The CDR3 has 14 amino acids. Trimming cost V 7 bases and J 5 bases, with 14 bases left between them. CDR3 sequence: CASTRAQVTGELFF. The CDR3 nucleotides read TGTGCCAGCACGAGGGCGCAGGTGACCGGGGAGCTGTTTTTT.

This clonotype was counted many times. The chain has TRBV15 and TRBJ1-1; D gene unclear. There are 14 residues in the CDR3. Germline lookup yields CDR1 LNHNV and CDR2 YYDKDF (reference sequence). The V end lost 3 bases, the J end lost 0 bases, and 8 bases lay between the germline ends. Here the CDR3 DNA reads TGTGCCACCAGCAGTGCGATTATGAACACTGAAGCTTTCTTT. Translated: CATSSAIMNTEAFF.

V and J are TRBV7-9 and TRBJ2-1, with 7 bases identical to TRBD1. CDR1 SEHNR and CDR2 FQNEAQ come from the germline V gene (reference sequence). Losses at the gene ends were 5 bases for V and 9 bases for J; bases not matched to a gene: 16. CDR3 length equals 16 residues. CDR3 region: CASSTVEGAPGGEQFF. The CDR3 nucleotides read TGTGCCAGCAGCACCGTTGAGGGAGCCCCAGGGGGTGAGCAGTTCTTC.

This clonotype was counted between two and nine times. This sequence joins TRBV6-1 and TRBJ2-2; 9 nucleotides line up with TRBD1. There are 16 residues in the CDR3. Germline values: CDR1 MNHNS, CDR2 SASEGT. The V gene end was trimmed by 5 bases and the J gene end by 5 bases; junction bases not matched to a gene: 9. The CDR3 reads CASSRPGQGLTGELFF. The CDR3 DNA follows: TGTGCCAGCAGTAGGCCGGGACAGGGCTTAACCGGGGAGCTGTTTTTT.

The V call is TRBV2, the J call TRBJ2-5, with TRBD2 matching over 8 bases. Germline V gene data show CDR1 as SNHLY and CDR2 as FYNNEI. CDR3 length equals 15 residues. The trim removed 3 bases at V and 1 base at J, leaving 4 bases unmatched. CDR3 loop: CASSESAGVQETQYF. The CDR3 DNA reads as TGTGCCAGCAGTGAGTCAGCGGGGGTCCAAGAGACCCAGTACTTC.

This clonotype was seen only a few times. J is TRBJ2-7 and V is TRBV5-6; TRBD1 is a possible D gene (6 bases). Trimming stripped 4 bases from V and 5 bases from J, with 19 bases between. Per germline, CDR1 SGHDT and CDR2 YYEEEE. CDR3 size: 15 residues. CDR3 nucleotide sequence: TGTGCCAGCAGCCCGTTCGGGACACCGAACCACGAGCAGTACTTC. It is translated as CASSPFGTPNHEQYF.

This sequence joins TRBV4-3 and TRBJ2-3; D not certain. In germline, CDR1 is LGHNA, CDR2 YSLEER. This CDR3 is built from 16 residues. V shed 0 bases and J shed 0 bases, with 10 bases lying between them. CDR3 loop: CASSQDRFSSTDTQYF. In DNA, the CDR3 is TGCGCCAGCAGCCAAGATCGCTTTTCTAGCACAGATACGCAGTATTTT.

This clonotype was recorded a few times. The rearrangement joins TRBV6-1 to TRBJ1-1, with D perhaps TRBD1 (5 bases). Trimming removed 5 bases at V and 8 bases at J, with 15 bases between. This CDR3 contains 13 residues. Germline CDR1 and CDR2: MNHNS and SASEGT. CDR3 amino acids: CASSLAGSGEAFF. Here the CDR3 DNA reads TGTGCCAGCAGTCTCGCAGGGTCTGGGGAAGCTTTCTTT.

The J gene is TRBJ2-3, the V gene TRBV30; D is perhaps TRBD1 (5 bases). V was clipped by 5 bases and J by 9 bases, with 12 bases between them. The CDR3 spans 11 residues. CDR1 GTSNPN and CDR2 SVGIG come from the germline V gene (reference sequence). For the CDR3, the DNA is TGTGCCTGGGGACAAGCAGGAACGCAGTATTTT. Amino acids: CAWGQAGTQYF.

This clonotype occurred a few times. The V call is TRBV7-8, the J call TRBJ2-2; D is perhaps TRBD1 or TRBD2 (5 bases each). The CDR3 loop spans 16 amino acids. Trimming took off 5 bases at V and 0 bases at J, with 13 bases between the two ends. The germline V gene has CDR1 SGHVS and CDR2 FQNEAQ. CDR3 bases: TGTGCCAGCAGCCCCCGGGGCGACCCGAACACCGGGGAGCTGTTTTTT. It specifies CASSPRGDPNTGELFF.

This clonotype was counted between two and nine times. The chain joins TRBV6-4 to TRBJ2-7, with D possibly TRBD1 on 6 matching bases. The germline V gene has CDR1 MRHNA and CDR2 SNTAGT. The length of the CDR3 is 13 residues. Trimming left V 3 bases short and J 6 bases short, with 12 bases between. The CDR3 region has the DNA TGTGCCAGCAGTGAAATAGAGGGGGTCGAGCAGTACTTC. It specifies CASSEIEGVEQYF.

This clonotype was seen many times. The chain carries TRBV7-2 and TRBJ2-1; 13 positions agree with TRBD2. This CDR3 has 16 amino acids. Looked up from germline, CDR1 is SGHTA and CDR2 is FQGNSA. The ends lost 0 bases at V and 4 bases at J; junction bases unmatched: 0. The CDR3 DNA reads as TGTGCCAGCAGCTTAGCGGGACTAGCGGGGTACAATGAGCAGTTCTTC. It specifies CASSLAGLAGYNEQFF.

In this sample, this clonotype turned up many times. The genes are TRBV10-3 and TRBJ1-5; D may be TRBD1 (5 bases). The CDR3 has 13 residues. Germline assignment: CDR1 ENHRY and CDR2 SYGVKD. V lost 11 bases and J 5 bases, leaving 16 bases between the germline ends. The CDR3 spells CAARDGRDQPQHF. The DNA of the CDR3 is TGTGCCGCCCGGGACGGACGTGATCAGCCCCAGCATTTT.

This clonotype has ten or more counts. The chain uses TRBV20-1 and TRBJ2-5, with D perhaps matching TRBD2 (6 bases). Germline V gene data show CDR1 as DFQATT and CDR2 as SNEGSKA (reference sequence). V gave up 1 base and J gave up 5 bases, with 17 bases separating them. The length of the CDR3 is 15 residues. In DNA form, the CDR3 reads TGCAGTGCTAGAGTTGGACCCCCGGGGAGGGAGACCCAGTACTTC. Amino acids: CSARVGPPGRETQYF.

This clonotype was observed many times. The chain uses TRBV5-1 and TRBJ2-5; D call uncertain. The germline gives CDR1 SGHRS, CDR2 YFSETQ. Trimming left V 4 bases short and J 2 bases short, with 12 bases between. This CDR3 is 14 amino acids long. The CDR3 protein is CASSPQSRQETQYF. CDR3 nucleotides: TGCGCCAGCAGCCCGCAGAGCCGTCAAGAGACCCAGTACTTC.

DNA for the CDR3: TGCGCCAGCAGCTTGGCAGGGGGCGACACCGGGGAGCTGTTTTTT. This sequence encodes CASSLAGGDTGELFF. The chain combines TRBV5-1 with TRBJ2-2, with 8 bases fitting TRBD1. The CDR3 loop spans 15 amino acids. Unmatched junction bases numbered 1, after V lost 0 bases and J lost 3 bases. Germline values: CDR1 SGHRS, CDR2 YFSETQ.

This clonotype was seen ten or more times. The chain is built from TRBV7-9 and TRBJ1-2; the D gene is possibly TRBD1 (5 bases). This CDR3 comprises 11 residues. Trimming removed 3 bases from V and 11 bases from J, with 10 bases in between. Germline values: CDR1 SEHNR, CDR2 FQNEAQ (reference sequence). As DNA, the CDR3 is TGTGCCAGCAGCTTCGGGACCGCTTACACCTTC. Its protein is CASSFGTAYTF. Filled out from reference TRBV7-9 and TRBJ1-2, the complete variable domain reads DTGVSQNPRHKITKRGQNVTFRCDPISEHNRLYWYRQTLGQGPEFLTYFQNEAQLEKSRLLSDRFSAERPKGSFSTLEIQRTEQGDSAMYLCASSFGTAYTFGSGTRLTVV.

The chain joins TRBV5-1 to TRBJ2-5; D may be TRBD1 (6 bases). The germline CDR1 and CDR2 sequences are SGHRS and YFSETQ. CDR3 length: 15 residues. Between the trimmed V and J ends, which lost 0 bases and 2 bases, there was a span of 11 bases. The chain's CDR3 is CASSLEGQRQETQYF. CDR3 bases: TGCGCCAGCAGCTTGGAGGGACAACGGCAAGAGACCCAGTACTTC.

In its sample, this clonotype was seen a few times. The chain couples TRBV11-2 to TRBJ2-5; 11 bases are a match to TRBD2. CDR1 SGHAT and CDR2 FQNNGV come from the germline V gene. V lost 5 bases, J lost 3 bases, and 11 bases stayed unmatched. The CDR3 length is 17 residues. This CDR3 is CASSDPWVAGGKETQYF. The CDR3 DNA is TGTGCCAGCAGCGACCCCTGGGTAGCGGGGGGGAAAGAGACCCAGTACTTC.

This clonotype was observed once. Being one base from a much bigger clone, this may be a read error. The chain joins TRBV6-2 or TRBV6-3 to TRBJ2-3; no firm D call. From germline, CDR1 is MNHEY and CDR2 SVGEGT. The CDR3 has 15 residues. Trimming took off 6 bases at V and 2 bases at J, with 15 bases between the two ends. CDR3 sequence: CASSKTRKNTDTQYF. DNA of the CDR3: TGTGCCAGCAGCAAAACTCGAAAGAACACAGATACGCAGTATTTT.

This clonotype was seen a handful of times. J is TRBJ2-7 and V is TRBV2; 8 positions match TRBD1. Trimming removed 6 bases from V and 12 bases from J; junction bases left unmatched: 4. Germline CDR1 is SNHLY and CDR2 is FYNNEI. The CDR3 covers 10 residues. CDR3 region: CASRGDRRYF. CDR3 DNA: TGTGCCAGCAGGGGGGACAGGAGGTACTTC.

This clonotype was seen only once. The genes are TRBV6-2 or TRBV6-3 and TRBJ2-1, with a weak D call TRBD2 (6 bases). Germline V gene sequence: CDR1 MNHEY, CDR2 SVGEGT. V was shortened by 4 bases and J by 0 bases, with 10 bases between the two germline ends. This CDR3 is 15 amino acids long. The CDR3 loop is CASSFLSGSYNEQFF. In nucleotides, the CDR3 is TGTGCCAGCAGTTTTCTTAGCGGCTCCTACAATGAGCAGTTCTTC.

This clonotype was picked up a small number of times. The chain uses TRBV4-3 and TRBJ2-1, with 8 bases lining up with TRBD1. CDR3 length: 15 residues. Germline V lookup: CDR1 LGHNA, CDR2 YSLEER. V trimming: 0 bases; J trimming: 4 bases; junction bases outside the gene matches: 2. The CDR3 loop reads CASSQEGDRYNEQFF. The CDR3, as DNA: TGCGCCAGCAGCCAAGAGGGGGACAGGTACAATGAGCAGTTCTTC.

This clonotype has ten or more counts. The chain joins TRBV20-1 to TRBJ1-6, with 7 bases lining up with TRBD1. V lost 3 bases to trimming and J lost 2 bases; unmatched junction nucleotides: 4. Germline V lookup: CDR1 DFQATT, CDR2 SNEGSKA (reference sequence). The CDR3 contains 15 residues. The CDR3 is CSASAGGTYNSPLHF. The CDR3, as DNA: TGCAGTGCTAGTGCAGGGGGAACCTATAATTCACCCCTCCACTTT.

At least ten counts were recorded for this clonotype. The chain carries TRBV4-1 and TRBJ2-3, with D unresolved. The CDR3 covers 14 residues. In germline, CDR1 is MGHRA, CDR2 YSYEKL. V gave up 1 base and J gave up 2 bases, with 7 bases separating them. The CDR3 DNA is TGCGCCAGCAGCCAAGTCACACCCACAGATACGCAGTATTTT. Its protein is CASSQVTPTDTQYF.

The chain is built from TRBV11-1 and TRBJ2-3, with D possibly TRBD1 on 5 matching bases. Germline V gives CDR1 SGHAT, CDR2 FQDESV (reference sequence). This CDR3 comprises 18 residues. The V gene lost 5 bases and the J gene lost 2 bases, with 23 bases spanning the gap. The CDR3 sequence: CASSPYPQGSGATDTQYF. In DNA, the CDR3 is TGTGCCAGCAGCCCCTATCCCCAGGGATCAGGAGCCACAGATACGCAGTATTTT.